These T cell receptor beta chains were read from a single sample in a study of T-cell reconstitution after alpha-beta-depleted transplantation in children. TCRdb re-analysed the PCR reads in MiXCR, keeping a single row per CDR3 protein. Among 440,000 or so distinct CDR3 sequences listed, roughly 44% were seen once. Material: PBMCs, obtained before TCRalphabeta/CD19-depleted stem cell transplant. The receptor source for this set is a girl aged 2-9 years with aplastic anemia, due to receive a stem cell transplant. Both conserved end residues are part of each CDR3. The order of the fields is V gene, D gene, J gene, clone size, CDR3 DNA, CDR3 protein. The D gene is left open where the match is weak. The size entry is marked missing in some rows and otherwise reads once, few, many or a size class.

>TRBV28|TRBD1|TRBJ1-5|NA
TGTGCCAGCAGTCCGGGACAGGGAAATCGGCCCCAGCATTTT
CASSPGQGNRPQHF
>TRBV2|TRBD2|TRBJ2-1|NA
TGTGCCAGCAAGGGCCGGGAGGACTACAATGAGCAGTTCTTC
CASKGREDYNEQFF
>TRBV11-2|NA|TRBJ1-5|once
TGTGCCAGCAGCTTAAGGCGGGCGGCTCAAGGAGATACGCAGCATTTT
CASSLRRAAQGDTQHF
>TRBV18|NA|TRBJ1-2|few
TGTGCCAGCTCACCACCGGGCGGGGGCGCAGGCTACACCTTC
CASSPPGGGAGYTF
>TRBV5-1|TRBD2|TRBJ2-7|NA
TGCGCCAGCAGTCCGTCAGCGGGAGGGCCAAAGTCCTACGAGCAGTACTTC
CASSPSAGGPKSYEQYF
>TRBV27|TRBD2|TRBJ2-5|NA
TGTGCCAGCAGTCGACTGGGACTAGACGGGGAGACCCAGTACTTC
CASSRLGLDGETQYF
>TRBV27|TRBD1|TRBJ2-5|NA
TGTGCCAGCAGTTTGGTTGGGCCAAGGGGGCAATCCGAAGAGACCCAGTACTTC
CASSLVGPRGQSEETQYF
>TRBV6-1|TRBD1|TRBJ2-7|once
TGTGCCAGCACTGGACAGGGGGCGCGGGAGCAGTACTTC
CASTGQGAREQYF
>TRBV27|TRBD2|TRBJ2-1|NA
TGTGCCAGCAGTTTCGCAGGTAGCGGGAGGCCCAATGAGCAGTTCTTC
CASSFAGSGRPNEQFF
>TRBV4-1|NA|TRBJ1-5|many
TGCGCCAGCAGCCAAGAAGGCGGGGGCAATCAGCCCCAGCATTTT
CASSQEGGGNQPQHF
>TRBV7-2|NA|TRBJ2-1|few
TGTGCCAGCAGCTTAAACGGCTGGGGAGCTGAGCAGTTCTTC
CASSLNGWGAEQFF
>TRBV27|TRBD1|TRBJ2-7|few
TGTGCCAGCAGTCCCGGGACAGGGAGGAACGAGCAGTACTTC
CASSPGTGRNEQYF
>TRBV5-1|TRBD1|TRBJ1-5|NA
TGCGCCAGCAGCTTAGGGACAGCGCGCAATCAGCCCCAGCATTTT
CASSLGTARNQPQHF
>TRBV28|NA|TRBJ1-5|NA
TGTGCCAGCAGTTTAGGGGGGGGCCAACTCTGGCAGCCCCAGCATTTT
CASSLGGGQLWQPQHF
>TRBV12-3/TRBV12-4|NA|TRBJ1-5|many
TGTGCCAGCAGTTTAAGGGGGGATCAGCCCCAGCATTTT
CASSLRGDQPQHF
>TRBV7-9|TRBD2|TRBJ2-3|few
TGTGCCAGCAGGCGGACTAGCGGGATACCAGATACGCAGTATTTT
CASRRTSGIPDTQYF
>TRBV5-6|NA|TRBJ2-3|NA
TGTGCCAGCAGCTTGAACGGGGGACACACAGATACGCAGTATTTT
CASSLNGGHTDTQYF
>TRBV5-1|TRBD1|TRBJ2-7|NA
TGCGCCAGCAGCTTCACCGGGACAGGGACGACCTACGAGCAGTACTTC
CASSFTGTGTTYEQYF
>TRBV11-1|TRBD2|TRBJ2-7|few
TGTGCCAGCAGCCCCTGGACCCCCCTCAGCGGGAGGGCCTACGAGCAGTACTTC
CASSPWTPLSGRAYEQYF
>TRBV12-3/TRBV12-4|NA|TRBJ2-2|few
TGTGCCAGCAGTTTAGTCGGGAGCGGGACCGGGGAGCTGTTTTTT
CASSLVGSGTGELFF
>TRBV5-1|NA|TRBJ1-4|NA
TGCGCCAGCAGCTTGGAGGGGCGCGGTGGTGAAAAACTGTTTTTT
CASSLEGRGGEKLFF
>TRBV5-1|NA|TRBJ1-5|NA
TGCGCCAGCAGCTTTACCGGGACGGGCAATCAGCCCCAGCATTTT
CASSFTGTGNQPQHF
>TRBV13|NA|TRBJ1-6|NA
TGTGCCAGCAGCCGGGTCGGGTCACCCCTCCACTTT
CASSRVGSPLHF
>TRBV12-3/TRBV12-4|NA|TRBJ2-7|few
TGTGCCAGCAGTTTAGGGGACTCCTACGAGCAGTACTTC
CASSLGDSYEQYF
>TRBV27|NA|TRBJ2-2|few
TGTGCCAGCAAGTGGGACTTGACGAACACCGGGGAGCTGTTTTTT
CASKWDLTNTGELFF
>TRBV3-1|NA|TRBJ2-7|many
TGTGCCAGCAGCGAACTTCCAACCTACGAGCAGTACTTC
CASSELPTYEQYF
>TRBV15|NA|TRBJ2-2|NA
TGTGCCACCAGCAGAGTCGTCCGGACCGGAGACGGGGAGCTGTTTTTT
CATSRVVRTGDGELFF
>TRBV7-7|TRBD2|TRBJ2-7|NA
TGTGCTAGCAGCCTCACTAGCGCCCACTCCTACGAGCAGTACTTC
CASSLTSAHSYEQYF
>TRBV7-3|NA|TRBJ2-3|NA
TGTGCCAGCAGCTGGCTGGGGACGGATACGCAGTATTTT
CASSWLGTDTQYF
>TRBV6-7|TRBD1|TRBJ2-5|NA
TGTGCCAGCAGTTACTCATCGGACAGGGGGCGAGAGACCCAGTACTTC
CASSYSSDRGRETQYF
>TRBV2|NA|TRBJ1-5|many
TGTGCCAGCAGCAGGGTGGGGGCAGGGCAGCCCCAGCATTTT
CASSRVGAGQPQHF
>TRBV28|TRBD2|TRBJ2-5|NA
TGTGCCAGCAGTTTATCGGCTAGCGGGGGAAAAGAGACCCAGTACTTC
CASSLSASGGKETQYF
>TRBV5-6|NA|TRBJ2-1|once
TGTGCCAGCAGCTTGATTGACGCAGGAACCTACAATGAGCAGTTCTTC
CASSLIDAGTYNEQFF
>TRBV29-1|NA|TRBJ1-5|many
TGCAGCGTTCGGCAGGGTGAGAGCAATCAGCCCCAGCATTTT
CSVRQGESNQPQHF
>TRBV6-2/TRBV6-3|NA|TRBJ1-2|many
TGTGCCTGTAAAACTGGGCCTAACTATGGCTACACCTTC
CACKTGPNYGYTF
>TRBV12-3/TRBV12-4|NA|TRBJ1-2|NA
TGTGCCAGCAAGCCGACCAGGGGCTATTTAAACTATGGCTACACCTTC
CASKPTRGYLNYGYTF
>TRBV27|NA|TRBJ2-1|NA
TGTGCCAGCACTCCAGGAGGGGGAACCCCCTACAATGAGCAGTTCTTC
CASTPGGGTPYNEQFF